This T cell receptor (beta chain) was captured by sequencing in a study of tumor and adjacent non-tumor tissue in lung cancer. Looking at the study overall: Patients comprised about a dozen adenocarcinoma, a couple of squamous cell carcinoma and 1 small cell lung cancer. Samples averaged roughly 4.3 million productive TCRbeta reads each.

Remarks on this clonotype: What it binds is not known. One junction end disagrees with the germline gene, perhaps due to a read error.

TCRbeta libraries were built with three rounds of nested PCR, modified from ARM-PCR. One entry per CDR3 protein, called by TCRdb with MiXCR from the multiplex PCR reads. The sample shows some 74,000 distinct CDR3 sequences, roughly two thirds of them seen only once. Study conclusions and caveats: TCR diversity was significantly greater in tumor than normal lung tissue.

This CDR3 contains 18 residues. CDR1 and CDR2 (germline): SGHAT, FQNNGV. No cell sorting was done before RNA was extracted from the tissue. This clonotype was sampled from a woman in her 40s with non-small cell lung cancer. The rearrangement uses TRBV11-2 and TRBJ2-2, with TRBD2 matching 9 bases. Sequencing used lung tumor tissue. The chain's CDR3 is CACSFSMGLAGRTGKLLF. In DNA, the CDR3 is TGTGCCTGCAGCTTCTCCATGGGGCTAGCGGGGCGAACCGGGAAGCTGTTATTT.